A single sample is the source of the 25 T cell receptor beta chains below, sequenced in a study of T-cell memory formation after mild COVID-19. TCRdb recomputed calls from the 5' RACE reads with MiXCR, one row per CDR3 protein. The data contain around 300,000 distinct CDR3 sequences, approximately 13% of them singletons. The sequenced sample consisted of PBMCs or a T cell subset sorted from them (not recorded which). All receptors derive from a young man who had mild COVID-19 (a few samples of this study predate the infection). Cell type and time point are not known.

The V gene is TRBV12-3 or TRBV12-4, the J gene TRBJ1-4; the D is unclear. Trimming stripped 7 bases from V and 8 bases from J, with 14 bases between. There are 13 residues in the CDR3. The CDR3 DNA reads as TGTGCCAGCACCTGGTCGGGTTGGGAAAAACTGTTTTTT. Protein sequence: CASTWSGWEKLFF.

This chain joins TRBV25-1 and TRBJ2-3, with 7 nucleotides matching TRBD1. Unmatched junction bases numbered 8, after V lost 1 base and J lost 4 bases. CDR3 length: 16 residues. The germline V gene has CDR1 MGHDK and CDR2 SYGVNS. The DNA for the CDR3 is TGTGCCAGCAGTGAATGGGGCAGGGGGAAGGCAGATACGCAGTATTTT. The encoded protein is CASSEWGRGKADTQYF.

This rearrangement joins TRBV7-9 to TRBJ2-1, with D unclear. Germline assignment: CDR1 SEHNR and CDR2 FQNEAQ (reference sequence). This CDR3 region has 12 residues. Deletions cut 5 bases from V and 9 bases from J, with 11 bases between. The CDR3 region is CASSPRVFEQFF. The CDR3 nucleotides read TGTGCCAGCAGCCCCCGTGTGTTTGAGCAGTTCTTC.

This clonotype was seen ten or more times. The rearrangement links TRBV5-1 to TRBJ2-1, with 9 bases fitting TRBD2. The junction had 7 bases not matched to a gene; V was cut back by 0 bases and J by 9 bases. The CDR3 totals 15 residues. Germline V gene sequence: CDR1 SGHRS, CDR2 YFSETQ. As DNA, the CDR3 is TGCGCCAGCAGCTTGGAGGGGACTAGCTACGGTGAGCAGTTCTTC. This sequence encodes CASSLEGTSYGEQFF.

This clonotype was seen more than once but under ten times. The chain carries TRBV18 and TRBJ2-5; 8 bases are shared with TRBD2. Germline assignment: CDR1 KGHSH and CDR2 LQKENI. The trim removed 3 bases at V and 1 base at J, leaving 4 bases unmatched. CDR3 length: 15 residues. The DNA for the CDR3 is TGTGCCAGCTCACCCCGAAGCGGGGGCCAAGAGACCCAGTACTTC. It yields the protein CASSPRSGGQETQYF. Complete variable domain (other parts from reference TRBV18 and TRBJ2-5): NAGVMQNPRHLVRRRGQEARLRCSPMKGHSHVYWYRQLPEEGLKFMVYLQKENIIDESGMPKERFSAEFPKEGPSILRIQQVVRGDSAAYFCASSPRSGGQETQYFGPGTRLLVL.

At least ten counts were recorded for this clonotype. CDR3 region: CASSRQGPLSEQYF. The CDR3 DNA sequence: TGCGCCAGCTCAAGACAGGGTCCGCTCTCCGAGCAGTACTTC. The chain is built from TRBV5-1 and TRBJ2-7, with 7 bases aligning to TRBD1. Looked up from germline, CDR1 is SGHRS and CDR2 is YFSETQ. V lost 7 bases to trimming and J lost 6 bases; unmatched junction nucleotides: 13. The CDR3 runs 14 residues.

This clonotype was seen only a few times. The chain employs TRBV3-1 and TRBJ1-2; no definite D call. The V gene lost 3 bases and the J gene lost 4 bases, with 15 bases spanning the gap. CDR1 and CDR2 (germline): LGHDT, YNNKEL (reference sequence). CDR3 length equals 15 residues. CDR3 DNA: TGTGCCAGCAGCCAGACAACCCTCAGCGTCTATGGCTACACCTTC. This translates into CASSQTTLSVYGYTF.

DNA for the CDR3: TGTGCCAGCAGTTACGGGGTGACAGGGTCAAAGACCCAGTACTTC. This sequence encodes CASSYGVTGSKTQYF. The V gene is TRBV6-6, the J gene TRBJ2-5; 7 bases align to TRBD1. V lost 2 bases to trimming and J lost 6 bases; unmatched junction nucleotides: 9. The V gene's germline CDR1 is MNHNY and CDR2 SVGAGI (reference sequence). This CDR3 is 15 amino acids long.

This clonotype was observed a handful of times. The DNA of the CDR3 is TGTGCCGTGCTAGCCGGGACAGTAATTACCGGGGAGCTGTTTTTT. Translating gives CAVLAGTVITGELFF. The genes are TRBV2 and TRBJ2-2, with 7 nucleotides matching TRBD1. The CDR3 is 15 residues long. Germline lookup yields CDR1 SNHLY and CDR2 FYNNEI. Trimming cost V 11 bases and J 5 bases; bases outside gene matches: 14.

The J gene is TRBJ2-7, the V gene TRBV27; 9 bases match TRBD1. CDR3 length: 14 amino acids. V dropped 5 bases and J dropped 4; count of bases not matched to a gene: 6. Germline CDR1 MNHEY, CDR2 SMNVEV (reference sequence). The CDR3 DNA reads TGTGCCAGCAGTCCGCTGGACAGGGGTTACGAGCAGTACTTC. Protein sequence: CASSPLDRGYEQYF.

This sequence joins TRBV5-1 and TRBJ2-1; 7 nucleotides align to TRBD2. Germline V gives CDR1 SGHRS, CDR2 YFSETQ. V gave up 4 bases and J gave up 7 bases; unmatched junction bases: 8. The CDR3 has 14 residues. The CDR3 bases are TGCGCCAGCAGCCCTCTAGCGGTGGGGAATGAGCAGTTCTTC. It is translated as CASSPLAVGNEQFF.

This clonotype appeared a few times. The chain uses TRBV19 and TRBJ2-2; a possible D gene is TRBD2 (5 bases). Germline V lookup: CDR1 LNHDA, CDR2 SQIVND (reference sequence). The CDR3 runs to 14 residues. Trimming shortened V by 8 bases and J by 0 bases, and 10 bases separated the two germline ends. The DNA for the CDR3 is TGTGCCAGTCATCCGGGGACGAACACCGGGGAGCTGTTTTTT. Its protein is CASHPGTNTGELFF.

The rearrangement links TRBV7-2 to TRBJ2-2; 12 nucleotides align to TRBD2. The germline V gene has CDR1 SGHTA and CDR2 FQGNSA. Trimming at V came to 5 bases and at J to 5 bases, leaving 3 bases not matched to a gene. The CDR3 consists of 15 residues. The DNA of the CDR3 is TGTGCCAGCAGCGCCCTAGCGGGAGGGACCGGGGAGCTGTTTTTT. Translated: CASSALAGGTGELFF.

The chain is built from TRBV7-6 and TRBJ2-1, with D uncertain. CDR3 size: 14 residues. With 5 bases removed from V and 8 bases from J, the gap between germline ends came to 16 bases. CDR1 is SGHVS and CDR2 is FNYEAQ in the germline V gene. The CDR3 loop reads CASSTGLPGHEQFF. CDR3 nucleotide sequence: TGTGCCAGCAGCACGGGCCTACCTGGCCATGAGCAGTTCTTC. Full variable domain (remainder filled in from reference TRBV7-6 and TRBJ2-1): GAGVSQSPRYKVTKRGQDVALRCDPISGHVSLYWYRQALGQGPEFLTYFNYEAQQDKSGLPNDRFSAERPEGSISTLTIQRTEQRDSAMYRCASSTGLPGHEQFFGPGTRLTVL.

This clonotype was seen at least ten times. The chain has TRBV3-2 and TRBJ2-5. TRBV3-2 is annotated as a pseudogene. The CDR3 sequence is 13 residues long. The CDR3 nucleotides read TGTGCCAGCAGCCCTCGACCTGGAGAGACCCAGTACTTC. Protein product: CASSPRPGETQYF.

The V call is TRBV12-3 or TRBV12-4, the J call TRBJ2-7; TRBD1 matches 8 bases. CDR3 length: 14 residues. V lost 6 bases to trimming and J lost 5 bases; unmatched junction nucleotides: 9. CDR3 loop: CASRHRGKPNEQYV. The CDR3 nucleotides read TGTGCCAGCAGGCACAGGGGGAAACCAAACGAGCAGTACGTC.

This clonotype has just a few counts. V is TRBV3-1 and J is TRBJ2-2; D is unresolved. This CDR3 contains 13 residues. Per the germline V gene, CDR1 is LGHDT and CDR2 is YNNKEL (reference sequence). Trimming left V 4 bases short and J 1 base short, with 4 bases between. CDR3 protein: CASSRMNTGELFF. The CDR3 bases are TGTGCCAGCAGCCGCATGAACACCGGGGAGCTGTTTTTT.

The V gene is TRBV27, the J gene TRBJ2-2; D perhaps matches TRBD1 (6 bases). The germline V and J ends were trimmed by 6 bases and 6 bases, with 14 bases remaining between them. The germline V gene has CDR1 MNHEY and CDR2 SMNVEV (reference sequence). The CDR3 totals 14 residues. CDR3 in amino acids: CASSRNRESGELFF. DNA of the CDR3: TGTGCCAGCAGCCGAAACAGGGAATCCGGGGAGCTGTTTTTT.

J is TRBJ2-5 and V is TRBV7-8; D ambiguous. This CDR3 contains 14 residues. The V gene's germline CDR1 is SGHVS and CDR2 FQNEAQ. The V end lost 1 base, the J end lost 1 base, and 7 bases lay between the germline ends. The CDR3 is CASSLVGAQETQYF. DNA of the CDR3: TGTGCCAGCAGCTTAGTCGGTGCCCAAGAGACCCAGTACTTC.

The rearrangement links TRBV5-1 to TRBJ2-4; D might be TRBD1 (9 bases). The germline gives CDR1 SGHRS, CDR2 YFSETQ. Trimming removed 4 bases at V and 4 bases at J, with 18 bases between. The CDR3 length is 16 residues. The CDR3 DNA is TGCGCCAGCAGCGTCGAGCGGGGGACAGGGAAAAACATTCAGTACTTC. This codes for CASSVERGTGKNIQYF.

This chain links TRBV4-3 with TRBJ2-7, with D perhaps matching TRBD2 (6 bases). The CDR3 runs 17 residues. In germline, CDR1 is LGHNA, CDR2 YSLEER. The germline V and J ends were trimmed by 3 bases and 2 bases, with 20 bases remaining between them. CDR3 region: CASSQALGGTAPYEQYF. The CDR3 DNA reads as TGCGCCAGCAGCCAGGCGCTTGGGGGGACGGCACCCTACGAGCAGTACTTC.

The chain is built from TRBV5-1 and TRBJ2-4; D call uncertain. Per the germline V gene, CDR1 is SGHRS and CDR2 is YFSETQ. CDR3 size: 15 residues. V was shortened by 0 bases and J by 8 bases, with 15 bases between the two germline ends. This chain's CDR3 is CASSLARPRRDIQYF. The CDR3 bases are TGCGCCAGCAGCTTGGCCCGGCCCCGACGGGACATTCAGTACTTC.

This clonotype occurred a few times. The V call is TRBV20-1, the J call TRBJ2-7, with a weak D call TRBD2 (5 bases). Germline CDR1 reads DFQATT; CDR2 reads SNEGSKA (reference sequence). Trimming pared 1 base from V and 0 bases from J, leaving 10 bases between. The CDR3 length is 14 residues. This CDR3 reads CSARGLQLSYEQYF. The CDR3 DNA reads TGCAGTGCTAGAGGACTACAACTCTCCTACGAGCAGTACTTC.

This clonotype appeared many times. The chain carries TRBV6-5 and TRBJ2-7; D assignment may be TRBD1 or TRBD2 (7 bases each). V was shortened by 4 bases and J by 5 bases, with 18 bases between the two germline ends. This CDR3 is 15 amino acids long. The germline V gene encodes CDR1 MNHEY and CDR2 SVGAGI. CDR3 sequence: CASSSREGAIHEQYF. The CDR3 coding sequence is TGTGCCAGCAGTTCCAGGGAGGGGGCGATACACGAGCAGTACTTC.

The sample holds a few counts of this clonotype. The V and J genes are TRBV6-6 and TRBJ2-1; possible D gene TRBD1, 5 bases. This CDR3 has 12 amino acids. Trimming shortened V by 2 bases and J by 9 bases, and 8 bases separated the two germline ends. The germline CDR1 and CDR2 sequences are MNHNY and SVGAGI (reference sequence). The CDR3 spells CASSYPQGEQFF. CDR3 nucleotides: TGTGCCAGCAGTTACCCGCAGGGTGAGCAGTTCTTC.